One sample yielded the 23 T cell receptor beta chains listed below, sequenced in a study of regulatory T cells in long-lasting Graves disease. To make TCR beta libraries, researchers used iRepertoire HTBI primers and Arm-PCR of CDR3 regions. Each CDR3 protein gets one entry after TCRdb re-called the multiplex PCR reads with MiXCR. The table lists a few hundred thousand distinct CDR3 sequences, 20% to 30% of them singletons, with roughly 26% in the top ten. The time point was: persistent/refractory GD, antithyroid drugs over 5 years with positive TRAb. After RNA was extracted from PBMCs, the TCR library was made from it. The sample in question was peripheral blood mononuclear cells (PBMCs), obtained when the disease was refractory, from a patient treated with antithyroid drugs. These receptor sequences come from a female donor with Graves disease.

There are a few counts of this clonotype. This chain connects TRBV19 to TRBJ1-6; D remains unclear. This CDR3 is built from 18 residues. CDR1 is LNHDA, CDR2 SQIVND, per germline (reference sequence). The V and J ends lost 4 bases and 6 bases respectively, with 22 bases between them. The CDR3, as DNA: TGTGCCAGTAGTACTCTACCATTCGGACGGACCGTTAATTCACCCCTCCACTTT. Its translation is CASSTLPFGRTVNSPLHF.

This clonotype appeared a few times. The chain employs TRBV28 and TRBJ2-7; TRBD1 agrees at 7 bases. The CDR3 consists of 20 residues. Germline V gene data show CDR1 as MDHEN and CDR2 as SYDVKM. With 3 bases clipped from V and 3 bases from J, the junction kept 23 bases outside the gene matches. CDR3 coding DNA: TGTGCCAGCAGTTTGCCTCCTGCTGTTGAAAGGGGGCTCATCCACTACGAGCAGTACTTC. It specifies CASSLPPAVERGLIHYEQYF.

This clonotype was seen a few times. CDR3 sequence reads: CASSLEGQGREQYF. Here the CDR3 DNA reads TGCGCCAGCAGCTTGGAGGGACAGGGGCGCGAGCAGTACTTC. The V gene is TRBV5-1, the J gene TRBJ2-7, with 10 bases matching TRBD1. CDR1 is SGHRS, CDR2 YFSETQ, per germline. The CDR3 extends over 14 amino acids. Unmatched junction bases numbered 3, after V lost 0 bases and J lost 6 bases.

This clonotype was counted between two and nine times. V usage is TRBV29-1 and J usage is TRBJ2-2; no clear D. The germline V gene has CDR1 SQVTM and CDR2 ANQGSEA. Trimming took 7 bases from V and 0 from J, leaving 12 bases between them. The CDR3 is made up of 14 amino acids. CDR3 coding DNA: TGCAGCGCCGAAGTAAGGACGAACACCGGGGAGCTGTTTTTT. Encoded protein: CSAEVRTNTGELFF.

Remarks on this clonotype: A much larger clone sits a single nucleotide away, making a read error possible. The gene calls are TRBV3-1 and TRBJ2-5, with 7 bases aligning to TRBD2. Per the germline V gene, CDR1 is LGHDT and CDR2 is YNNKEL (reference sequence). This CDR3 is built from 14 residues. J lost 3 bases, V lost 5 bases, and 6 bases had no gene match. The CDR3 reads CASSMGTTKETQYF. In nucleotides, the CDR3 is TGTGCCAGCAGCATGGGGACTACCAAAGAGACCCAGTACTTC.

This clonotype was seen at least ten times. The chain is built from TRBV7-2 and TRBJ1-1; TRBD1 agrees at 7 bases. The V gene end was trimmed by 5 bases and the J gene end by 4 bases; junction bases not matched to a gene: 7. The CDR3 contains 14 residues. Per germline, CDR1 SGHTA and CDR2 FQGNSA. The CDR3 reads CASSEQGRGTEAFF. The CDR3 region has the DNA TGTGCCAGCAGCGAACAGGGGCGAGGCACTGAAGCTTTCTTT.

The chain's CDR3 is CASSQDPPGFLGAFF. The CDR3 DNA sequence: TGCGCCAGCAGCCAAGATCCGCCTGGGTTCCTCGGAGCTTTCTTT. The chain has TRBV4-1 and TRBJ1-1; D uncertain. The CDR3 spans 15 residues. Trimming cost V 0 bases and J 10 bases, with 18 bases left between them. Per germline, CDR1 MGHRA and CDR2 YSYEKL.

This clonotype came up many times. The gene calls are TRBV28 and TRBJ2-2; 7 bases match TRBD2. J gave up 6 bases and V 6 bases, and 16 bases lay outside the gene matches. Germline lookup yields CDR1 MDHEN and CDR2 SYDVKM. The CDR3 spans 17 residues. The chain's CDR3 is CASSEIEAGLPSGELFF. As DNA, the CDR3 is TGTGCCAGCAGCGAAATAGAAGCGGGACTACCCTCCGGGGAGCTGTTTTTT.

The chain combines TRBV2 with TRBJ2-2; a weak D match, TRBD1 (6 bases). From germline, CDR1 is SNHLY and CDR2 FYNNEI. The CDR3 totals 15 residues. The V end lost 2 bases, the J end lost 4 bases, and 11 bases lay between the germline ends. The DNA for the CDR3 is TGTGCCAGCAGTGAAATGGGACACTTCACCGGGGAGCTGTTTTTT. Its translation is CASSEMGHFTGELFF.

V is TRBV27 and J is TRBJ2-1; 12 bases are a match to TRBD2. Germline CDR1 MNHEY, CDR2 SMNVEV (reference sequence). Trimming removed 0 bases from V and 0 bases from J; junction bases left unmatched: 6. The CDR3 is made up of 19 amino acids. The CDR3 DNA sequence: TGTGCCAGCAGTTTATCGGGACTAGCGGGCTGGAGCTCCTACAATGAGCAGTTCTTC. This translates into CASSLSGLAGWSSYNEQFF.

This clonotype was observed at least ten times. J is TRBJ1-1 and V is TRBV10-3, with a weak D call TRBD1 (5 bases). V gave up 0 bases and J gave up 4 bases, with 15 bases separating them. The CDR3 covers 16 residues. Germline V gene lookup returns CDR1 ENHRY and CDR2 SYGVKD. In nucleotides, the CDR3 is TGTGCCATCAGTGAGTCGGCGGGACGGGGGGGCACTGAAGCTTTCTTT. It codes for CAISESAGRGGTEAFF.

This clonotype was observed at least ten times. The chain recombines TRBV12-3 or TRBV12-4 with TRBJ2-7, with D unclear. The V end was cut by 3 bases, the J end by 4 bases, with 16 bases between. This CDR3 contains 15 residues. The CDR3 region is CASSFEAGAQYEQYF. In DNA form, the CDR3 reads TGTGCCAGCAGTTTTGAGGCAGGAGCTCAGTACGAGCAGTACTTC.

The V call is TRBV20-1, the J call TRBJ2-7; TRBD2 aligns across 10 bases. V gave up 5 bases and J gave up 2 bases; unmatched junction bases: 9. The CDR3 has 15 amino acids. Germline values: CDR1 DFQATT, CDR2 SNEGSKA (reference sequence). For the CDR3, the DNA is TGCAGTGCTGTCGACCCTAGCGGGAGAACCTACGAGCAGTACTTC. Protein product: CSAVDPSGRTYEQYF.

This clonotype occurred many times. The chain has TRBV7-9 and TRBJ2-5, with 8 positions matching TRBD1. Losses at the gene ends were 2 bases for V and 4 bases for J; bases not matched to a gene: 6. The CDR3 runs to 15 residues. Looked up from germline, CDR1 is SEHNR and CDR2 is FQNEAQ (reference sequence). In nucleotides, the CDR3 is TGTGCCAGCAGCTTACCCGTCGACAGGGGAGAGACCCAGTACTTC. Its translation is CASSLPVDRGETQYF. Full variable domain (rest looked up from reference TRBV7-9 and TRBJ2-5): DTGVSQNPRHKITKRGQNVTFRCDPISEHNRLYWYRQTLGQGPEFLTYFQNEAQLEKSRLLSDRFSAERPKGSFSTLEIQRTEQGDSAMYLCASSLPVDRGETQYFGPGTRLLVL.

This clonotype was detected only a few times. The chain couples TRBV30 to TRBJ2-2, with D hard to call. Germline values: CDR1 GTSNPN, CDR2 SVGIG (reference sequence). The V gene lost 4 bases and the J gene lost 1 base, with 7 bases spanning the gap. The CDR3 runs to 13 residues. Here the CDR3 DNA reads TGTGCCTGGAAAGACCTGAACACCGGGGAGCTGTTTTTT. Translated: CAWKDLNTGELFF.

This clonotype was counted at least ten times. The rearrangement uses TRBV7-2 and TRBJ2-7, with 7 bases fitting TRBD1. The germline gives CDR1 SGHTA, CDR2 FQGNSA. This CDR3 region has 15 residues. V lost 2 bases to trimming and J lost 0 bases; unmatched junction nucleotides: 4. This CDR3 reads CASSLQTGISYEQYF. The CDR3, as DNA: TGTGCCAGCAGCTTACAGACAGGGATCTCCTACGAGCAGTACTTC.

The V gene is TRBV5-1, the J gene TRBJ2-7; possible D gene TRBD2, 5 bases. The CDR3 length is 12 residues. Looked up from germline, CDR1 is SGHRS and CDR2 is YFSETQ. Trimming stripped 4 bases from V and 5 bases from J, with 10 bases between. The CDR3 spells CASSPHGNEQYF. CDR3 in DNA: TGCGCCAGCAGCCCGCACGGGAACGAGCAGTACTTC.

The chain joins TRBV9 to TRBJ2-7, with D possibly TRBD2 on 6 matching bases. V was shortened by 4 bases and J by 0 bases, with 14 bases between the two germline ends. Germline assignment: CDR1 SGDLS and CDR2 YYNGEE. The CDR3 consists of 15 residues. CDR3: CASSPHGGSSYEQYF. The CDR3 coding sequence is TGTGCCAGCAGCCCCCATGGAGGGAGCTCCTACGAGCAGTACTTC.

In its sample, this clonotype was seen once. This chain joins TRBV4-2 and TRBJ2-2, with TRBD2 matching 10 bases. The CDR3 contains 17 residues. CDR1 and CDR2 from the germline V gene are LGHNA and YNFKEQ. J lost 0 bases, V lost 1 base, and 2 bases had no gene match. The CDR3 sequence: CASSQALAGANTGELFF. The DNA of the CDR3 is TGTGCCAGCAGCCAAGCCCTAGCGGGAGCGAACACCGGGGAGCTGTTTTTT.

Ten or more counts support this clonotype. CDR3: CASSEQGINQPQHF. The CDR3 nucleotides read TGTGCCAGCAGTGAACAGGGAATCAATCAGCCCCAGCATTTT. The chain couples TRBV2 to TRBJ1-5; maybe TRBD1 (5 bases). CDR3 length: 14 amino acids. The V gene's germline CDR1 is SNHLY and CDR2 FYNNEI. Between the trimmed V and J ends, which lost 2 bases and 3 bases, there was a span of 8 bases. The full variable domain, with the rest looked up from reference TRBV2 and TRBJ1-5, is EPEVTQTPSHQVTQMGQEVILRCVPISNHLYFYWYRQILGQKVEFLVSFYNNEISEKSEIFDDQFSVERPDGSNFTLKIRSTKLEDSAMYFCASSEQGINQPQHFGDGTRLSIL.

This clonotype was seen ten or more times. The chain uses TRBV2 and TRBJ2-7; no definite D call. CDR3 length equals 11 residues. Trimming removed 10 bases from V and 3 bases from J, with 10 bases in between. The germline gives CDR1 SNHLY, CDR2 FYNNEI. Here the CDR3 DNA reads TGTGCCATCTGGGTCCACTACGAGCAGTACTTC. It encodes CAIWVHYEQYF.

The chain uses TRBV18 and TRBJ2-5; D gene ambiguous. There are 15 residues in the CDR3. Trimming removed 0 bases from V and 2 bases from J, with 10 bases in between. Looked up from germline, CDR1 is KGHSH and CDR2 is LQKENI. The CDR3, as DNA: TGTGCCAGCTCACCACCGTTTATAGGTCAAGAGACCCAGTACTTC. Encoded protein: CASSPPFIGQETQYF. The variable domain in full, with the rest retrieved from reference TRBV18 and TRBJ2-5, is NAGVMQNPRHLVRRRGQEARLRCSPMKGHSHVYWYRQLPEEGLKFMVYLQKENIIDESGMPKERFSAEFPKEGPSILRIQQVVRGDSAAYFCASSPPFIGQETQYFGPGTRLLVL.

V is TRBV11-3 and J is TRBJ1-6; tentatively, D is TRBD1 (5 bases). V was pared by 3 bases and J by 5 bases, with 26 bases between. The CDR3 length is 20 residues. Germline CDR1 SGHNT, CDR2 YENEEA. CDR3 loop: CASSFSVLLGTDAHNSPLHF. The CDR3 DNA reads TGTGCCAGCAGCTTTTCCGTTCTTCTCGGGACCGATGCTCATAATTCACCCCTCCACTTT.